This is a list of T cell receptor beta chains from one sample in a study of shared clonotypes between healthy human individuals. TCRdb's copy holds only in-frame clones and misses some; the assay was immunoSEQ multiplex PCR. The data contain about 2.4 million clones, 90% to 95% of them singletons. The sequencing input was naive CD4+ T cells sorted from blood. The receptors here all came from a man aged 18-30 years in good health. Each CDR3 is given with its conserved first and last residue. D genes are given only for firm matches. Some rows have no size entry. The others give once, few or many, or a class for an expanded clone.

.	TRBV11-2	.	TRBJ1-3	TGTGCCAGCAGCTTAGAGGGGATCTCTGGAAACACCATATATTTT	CASSLEGISGNTIYF
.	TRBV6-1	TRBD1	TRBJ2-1	TGTGCCAGCAAAAATAACAGGGGGGAGTTCTTC	CASKNNRGEFF
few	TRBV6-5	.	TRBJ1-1	TGTGCCAGCAGTTATGAGTTCAACACTGAAGCTTTCTTT	CASSYEFNTEAFF
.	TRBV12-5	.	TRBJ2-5	TGTGCTAGTGGCCGCTATCCCAAAGAAGCAGCCCAAGAGACCCAGTACTTC	CASGRYPKEAAQETQYF
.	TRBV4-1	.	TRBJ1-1	TGCGCCAGCAGCCCCCCCCGTCCGAACACTGAAGCTTTCTTT	CASSPPRPNTEAFF
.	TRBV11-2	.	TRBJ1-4	TGTGCCAGCAGCTTGGGGCAGCTCCTTAATGAAAAACTGTTTTTT	CASSLGQLLNEKLFF
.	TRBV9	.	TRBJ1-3	TGTGCCAGCAGCGTAGACGGAATCTCTGGAAACACCATATATTTT	CASSVDGISGNTIYF
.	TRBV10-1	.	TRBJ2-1	TGCGCCAGCAGTGGGTCCCGGGACGTTTACAATGAGCAGTTCTTC	CASSGSRDVYNEQFF
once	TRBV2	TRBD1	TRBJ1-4	TGTGCCAGCAGTGAGGGACAGGGATGGAATGAAAAACTGTTTTTT	CASSEGQGWNEKLFF
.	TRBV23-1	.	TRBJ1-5	TGCGCCAGCAGTCAAGGGGGGGCCCAAAATCAGCCCCAGCATTTT	CASSQGGAQNQPQHF
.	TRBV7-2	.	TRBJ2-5	TGTGCCAGCAGCTTACTGGGGGTTCAGAAGACCCAGTACTTC	CASSLLGVQKTQYF
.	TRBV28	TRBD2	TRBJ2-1	TGTGCCAGCAGTTCCGGGGGGAACTTCAACAATGAGCAGTTCTTC	CASSSGGNFNNEQFF
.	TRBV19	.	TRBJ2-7	TGTGCCAGTAGTCCCGGGAGCGAGCAGTACTTC	CASSPGSEQYF
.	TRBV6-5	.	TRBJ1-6	TGTGCCAGCAGAAAAGCTTATAATTCACCCCTCCACTTT	CASRKAYNSPLHF
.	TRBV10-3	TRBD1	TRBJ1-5	TGTGCCATCGGGAGGGACAGGGGCGAGCCCCAGCATTTT	CAIGRDRGEPQHF
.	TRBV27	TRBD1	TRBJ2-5	TGTGCCAGCAGTTTATTAAGGCAGGGGGCCTCCATGGAGACCCAGTACTTC	CASSLLRQGASMETQYF
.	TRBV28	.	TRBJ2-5	TGTGCCAGCAGGCTGGCCGGGGAGACCCAGTACTTC	CASRLAGETQYF
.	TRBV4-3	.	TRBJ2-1	TGCGCCAGCAGCCAGGCTAGCGAGAAGTTCTTC	CASSQASEKFF
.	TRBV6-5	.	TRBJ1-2	TGTGCCAGCAGAGTACAGGGAGGGAGCTATGGCTACACCTTC	CASRVQGGSYGYTF
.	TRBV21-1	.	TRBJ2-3	TGTGCCAGCAGCAAGGGACAGGGTTGTCAATCAGATACGCAGTATTTT	CASSKGQGCQSDTQYF
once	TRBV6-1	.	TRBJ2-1	TGTGCCAGCGTGAGGCCAGGGGCCGACAATGAGCAGTTCTTC	CASVRPGADNEQFF
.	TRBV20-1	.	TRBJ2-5	TGCAGTGCTAACCTTAGGGAGACCCAGTACTTC	CSANLRETQYF
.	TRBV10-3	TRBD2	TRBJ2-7	TGTGCCATCAGTCCTTCACTAGCGGGGCTCTCCTACGAGCAGTACTTC	CAISPSLAGLSYEQYF
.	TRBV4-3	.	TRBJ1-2	TGCGCCAGCAGCCAAGAGGCCACAGCGGGCTATGGCTACACCTTC	CASSQEATAGYGYTF
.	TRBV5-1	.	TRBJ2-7	TGCGCCAGCAGGACAGTCCCCCCTTCCTACGAGCAGTACTTC	CASRTVPPSYEQYF
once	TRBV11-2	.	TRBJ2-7	TGTGCCAGCAGCTTACCGACGGGGAACCACGAGCAGTACTTC	CASSLPTGNHEQYF
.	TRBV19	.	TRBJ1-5	TGTGCCAGTAGTGACGACGCCTATAGCAATCAGCCCCAGCATTTT	CASSDDAYSNQPQHF
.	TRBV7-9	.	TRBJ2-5	TGTGCCAGCAGCTCCTCCAGGGTGGAGACCCAGTACTTC	CASSSSRVETQYF
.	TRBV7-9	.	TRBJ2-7	TGTGCCAGCAGCTTAGTCCCAGGCTCCTACGAGCAGTACTTC	CASSLVPGSYEQYF
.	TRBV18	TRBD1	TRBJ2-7	TGTGCCAGCTCACCCTCCGGGACAGCGACCTACGAGCAGTACTTC	CASSPSGTATYEQYF
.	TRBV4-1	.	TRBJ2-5	TGCGCCAGCAGCCAAGTTAAAGGCCAAGAGACCCAGTACTTC	CASSQVKGQETQYF
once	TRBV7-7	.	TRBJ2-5	TGTGCTAGCAGCGGCCCCGACGGGGCCCAGTACTTC	CASSGPDGAQYF
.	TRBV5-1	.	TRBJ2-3	TGCGCCAGCAGCTGGGGCAGCGAGGTGGCAGATACGCAGTATTTT	CASSWGSEVADTQYF
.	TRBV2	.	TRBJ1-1	TGTGCCAGCAGTCCGCTGACAGAGAACACTGAAGCTTTCTTT	CASSPLTENTEAFF
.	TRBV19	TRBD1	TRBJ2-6	TGTGCCAGTAGTTTGACAGGGTGGAGATCAAACGTCCTGACTTTC	CASSLTGWRSNVLTF
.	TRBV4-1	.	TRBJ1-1	TGCGCCAGCAGCTACTCCCGGGGGGTGGACACTGAAGCTTTCTTT	CASSYSRGVDTEAFF
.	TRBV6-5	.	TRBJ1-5	TGTGCCAGCAGTTACTTGGGAGGGGGTCAGCCCCAGCATTTT	CASSYLGGGQPQHF
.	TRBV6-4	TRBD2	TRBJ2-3	TGTGCCAGCAGCCTAACTAGCGGGGGTGACACAGATACGCAGTATTTT	CASSLTSGGDTDTQYF
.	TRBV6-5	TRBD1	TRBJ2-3	TGTGCCAGCAGTTACCGCGGACAGGGCACAGATACGCAGTATTTT	CASSYRGQGTDTQYF
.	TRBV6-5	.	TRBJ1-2	TGTGCCAGCAGTGATACAGGGCCCTCCTATGGCTACACCTTC	CASSDTGPSYGYTF
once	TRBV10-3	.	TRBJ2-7	TGTGCCATCAGTCAGGCGGGATGGGACGAGCAGTACTTC	CAISQAGWDEQYF
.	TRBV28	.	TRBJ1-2	TGTGCCAGCAGTAGAGTCAGATCGGATGGCTACACCTTC	CASSRVRSDGYTF
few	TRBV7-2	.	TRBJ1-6	TGTGCCAGCAGCCTCTTGAGGACTAATTCACCCCTCCACTTT	CASSLLRTNSPLHF
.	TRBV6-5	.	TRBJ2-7	TGTGCCAGCAGTTACTCGAGGGGCATGGAGCAGTACTTC	CASSYSRGMEQYF
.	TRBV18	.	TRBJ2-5	TGTGCCAGCTCACCACAATCGGCTAGCTCTGAGACCCAGTACTTC	CASSPQSASSETQYF
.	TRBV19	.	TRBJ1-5	TGTGCCAGTAGTACGGGGGCGACCAATCAGCCCCAGCATTTT	CASSTGATNQPQHF
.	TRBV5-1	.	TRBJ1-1	TGCGCCAGCAGCTTTACGGGGCCGAACACTGAAGCTTTCTTT	CASSFTGPNTEAFF
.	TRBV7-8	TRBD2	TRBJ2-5	TGTGCCAGCAGCTTAAGAGTGGGGTCCGGGACTAGCGGAGGAGGGGAGACCCAGTACTTC	CASSLRVGSGTSGGGETQYF
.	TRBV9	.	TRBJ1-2	TGTGCCAGCAGCGCCGGGACAACCCTCTCCGCCTATGGCTACACCTTC	CASSAGTTLSAYGYTF
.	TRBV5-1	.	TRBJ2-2	TGCGCCAGCAGCTTGGCCGCGGTAAACACCGGGGAGCTGTTTTTT	CASSLAAVNTGELFF
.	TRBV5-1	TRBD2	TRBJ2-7	TGCGCCAGCAGCCCCCGGGCTAGCGGGGCCCTCTCCTACGAGCAGTACTTC	CASSPRASGALSYEQYF
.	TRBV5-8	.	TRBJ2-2	TGTGCCAGCAGCTTGGCCCTCGCCCCCCCGGAGACCGGGGAGCTGTTTTTT	CASSLALAPPETGELFF